These 28 T cell receptor beta chains were all obtained from the same sample, sequenced in a study of cytomegalovirus exposure and HLA in healthy donors. This PCR relied on a set of 60 Vbeta primers and 13 Jbeta primers. Profiled with immunoSEQ multiplex PCR; TCRdb holds only in-frame clones, not every one. The sample holds about 89,000 clones, more than 70% seen once. Sequencing was performed on PBMCs. Receptor source: a man aged 30-40 years in good health and CMV-seronegative.

The chain couples TRBV9 to TRBJ2-3; 7 nucleotides agree with TRBD2. J gave up 0 bases and V 1 base, and 5 bases lay outside the gene matches. CDR1 is SGDLS and CDR2 is YYNGEE in the germline V gene. CDR3 length: 16 residues. As DNA, the CDR3 is TGTGCCAGCAGCGTATCGGGGGGTGGGAGCACAGATACGCAGTATTTT. Amino acids: CASSVSGGGSTDTQYF.

The chain has TRBV5-1 and TRBJ2-4, with D possibly matching TRBD1 (5 bases). Germline values: CDR1 SGHRS, CDR2 YFSETQ. Between the trimmed V and J ends, which lost 4 bases and 8 bases, there was a span of 22 bases. This CDR3 has 16 amino acids. This CDR3 is CASSLGQGSPRDIQYF. The CDR3 DNA reads TGCGCCAGCAGCCTGGGCCAGGGCTCCCCTAGGGACATTCAGTACTTC. Using reference TRBV5-1 and TRBJ2-4 for the parts outside the CDR3, the full variable domain is KAGVTQTPRYLIKTRGQQVTLSCSPISGHRSVSWYQQTPGQGLQFLFEYFSETQRNKGNFPGRFSGRQFSNSRSEMNVSTLELGDSALYLCASSLGQGSPRDIQYFGAGTRLSVL.

The rearrangement uses TRBV5-4 and TRBJ1-3; 7 positions agree with TRBD1. Unmatched junction bases numbered 10, after V lost 4 bases and J lost 0 bases. The germline gives CDR1 SGHNT, CDR2 YYREEE (reference sequence). The CDR3 spans 17 residues. CDR3 loop: CASSTSVQGPSGNTIYF. CDR3 DNA: TGTGCCAGCAGCACTTCGGTACAGGGGCCCTCTGGAAACACCATATATTTT.

The chain links TRBV7-9 to TRBJ1-4, with TRBD1 matching over 7 bases. The ends lost 5 bases at V and 5 bases at J; junction bases unmatched: 5. The length of the CDR3 is 14 residues. The germline gives CDR1 SEHNR, CDR2 FQNEAQ (reference sequence). The CDR3 here is CASSPDRLNEKLFF. The CDR3 nucleotides are TGTGCCAGCAGCCCGGACAGGCTAAATGAAAAACTGTTTTTT.

The chain combines TRBV19 with TRBJ2-2; D is uncertain. The CDR3 has 13 residues. CDR1 and CDR2 (germline): LNHDA, SQIVND (reference sequence). With 7 bases removed from V and 6 bases from J, the gap between germline ends came to 12 bases. CDR3: CASNLIGSGELFF. The CDR3 DNA reads as TGTGCCAGTAACCTCATCGGGTCCGGGGAGCTGTTTTTT.

This rearrangement joins TRBV6-6 to TRBJ2-3; D uncertain. Germline CDR1 is MNHNY and CDR2 is SVGAGI (reference sequence). The V end lost 0 bases, the J end lost 6 bases, and 16 bases lay between the germline ends. This CDR3 comprises 16 residues. Written as DNA, the CDR3 is TGTGCCAGCAGTTACTCGATTGTCGGAGTTCGCGATACGCAGTATTTT. Residues: CASSYSIVGVRDTQYF.

CDR3 in DNA: TGTGCCAGCAGCGTAGGACAGGGGGCATCATCACCCCTCCACTTT. This sequence encodes CASSVGQGASSPLHF. The chain employs TRBV9 and TRBJ1-6, with 10 bases fitting TRBD1. This CDR3 has 15 residues. With V trimmed by 0 bases and J by 10 bases, 4 bases remained unmatched. CDR1 and CDR2 from the germline V gene are SGDLS and YYNGEE.

The chain carries TRBV2 and TRBJ1-5; no clear D gene. Looked up from germline, CDR1 is SNHLY and CDR2 is FYNNEI. Trimming stripped 6 bases from V and 4 bases from J, with 10 bases between. The CDR3 runs to 13 residues. CDR3 in DNA: TGTGCCAGCAGAGGAACGGGGAATCAGCCCCAGCATTTT. It codes for CASRGTGNQPQHF.

The chain couples TRBV19 to TRBJ2-7; D gene unclear. The CDR3 extends over 14 amino acids. Germline V CDR1 and CDR2: LNHDA, SQIVND (reference sequence). V lost 3 bases, J lost 3 bases, and 12 bases lay in between. CDR3 DNA sequence: TGTGCCAGTAGTATGGGCAGGCTTGTCTACGAGCAGTACTTC. It yields the protein CASSMGRLVYEQYF. The variable domain in full, with the rest retrieved from reference TRBV19 and TRBJ2-7, is DGGITQSPKYLFRKEGQNVTLSCEQNLNHDAMYWYRQDPGQGLRLIYYSQIVNDFQKGDIAEGYSVSREKKESFPLTVTSAQKNPTAFYLCASSMGRLVYEQYFGPGTRLTVT.

The chain links TRBV27 to TRBJ2-1, with TRBD2 identical over 12 bases. The CDR3 contains 12 residues. The V and J ends lost 11 bases and 7 bases, in that order; junction bases with no gene match: 3. The germline V gene encodes CDR1 MNHEY and CDR2 SMNVEV (reference sequence). The CDR3 DNA sequence: TGTGCCTGGGGGACTAGCGGGAATGAGCAGTTCTTC. This codes for CAWGTSGNEQFF.

This chain uses TRBV2 with TRBJ1-2; 7 bases align to TRBD1. Germline assignment: CDR1 SNHLY and CDR2 FYNNEI. The CDR3 totals 14 residues. V lost 1 base, J lost 7 bases, and 6 bases stayed unmatched. This CDR3 is CASSEGAGGPGYTF. CDR3 sequence (DNA): TGTGCCAGCAGTGAAGGGGCAGGGGGTCCTGGCTACACCTTC.

This sequence joins TRBV4-2 and TRBJ2-1, with D hard to call. This CDR3 spans 17 amino acids. Germline V gene lookup returns CDR1 LGHNA and CDR2 YNFKEQ. Between the trimmed V and J ends, which lost 0 bases and 0 bases, there was a span of 12 bases. The CDR3 protein is CASSQDMSAPSYNEQFF. CDR3 in DNA: TGTGCCAGCAGCCAAGATATGAGCGCACCCTCCTACAATGAGCAGTTCTTC.

CDR3 DNA: TGTGCCAGCAGCTTTAACCAGGTCCAGACCCAGTACTTC. This sequence encodes CASSFNQVQTQYF. The J gene is TRBJ2-5, the V gene TRBV6-5; D is uncertain. Germline CDR1 is MNHEY and CDR2 is SVGAGI. Deletions cut 6 bases from V and 6 bases from J, with 14 bases between. CDR3 length equals 13 residues.

V usage is TRBV2 and J usage is TRBJ2-1; the match to TRBD2 covers 9 bases. With V trimmed by 3 bases and J by 8 bases, 8 bases remained unmatched. This CDR3 region has 15 residues. Germline V gives CDR1 SNHLY, CDR2 FYNNEI. CDR3 in DNA: TGTGCCAGCAGTGACGGGCTAGCGGGGCAGGATGAGCAGTTCTTC. It is translated as CASSDGLAGQDEQFF.

This clone has just one count. This chain connects TRBV27 to TRBJ1-6; D not resolved. V lost 7 bases, J lost 0 bases, and 13 bases lay in between. The CDR3 has 16 residues. The germline CDR1 and CDR2 sequences are MNHEY and SMNVEV (reference sequence). This CDR3 is CASTSRHSSYNSPLHF. The CDR3 DNA reads TGTGCCAGCACTTCCCGACACAGCTCCTATAATTCACCCCTCCACTTT.

V and J are TRBV13 and TRBJ2-2; no reliable D call. The ends were cut back, 3 bases at V and 6 bases at J, with 11 bases in the middle. The CDR3 covers 14 residues. The V gene's germline CDR1 is PRHDT and CDR2 FYEKMQ (reference sequence). The CDR3 region is CASSLAERSGELFF. CDR3 DNA sequence: TGTGCCAGCAGCTTGGCGGAGAGATCCGGGGAGCTGTTTTTT.

The gene calls are TRBV6-5 and TRBJ2-7; TRBD1 matches at 8 bases. The CDR3 has 15 amino acids. J lost 7 bases, V lost 0 bases, and 8 bases had no gene match. Germline V gene data show CDR1 as MNHEY and CDR2 as SVGAGI. The CDR3 DNA is TGTGCCAGCAGTTACTCTAGCAGGGGGCTGGGAGAGCAGTACTTC. This sequence encodes CASSYSSRGLGEQYF.

The rearrangement joins TRBV5-1 to TRBJ1-1; D is perhaps TRBD1 (5 bases). Trimming shortened V by 0 bases and J by 5 bases, and 8 bases separated the two germline ends. The CDR3 totals 13 residues. Germline lookup yields CDR1 SGHRS and CDR2 YFSETQ. In DNA, the CDR3 is TGCGCCAGCAGCTTGGAACAGGTAACTGAAGCTTTCTTT. Translating gives CASSLEQVTEAFF. The full variable domain, completed using reference TRBV5-1 and TRBJ1-1, is KAGVTQTPRYLIKTRGQQVTLSCSPISGHRSVSWYQQTPGQGLQFLFEYFSETQRNKGNFPGRFSGRQFSNSRSEMNVSTLELGDSALYLCASSLEQVTEAFFGQGTRLTVV.

The chain has TRBV30 and TRBJ1-2; possible D gene TRBD1, 6 bases. The CDR3 runs 13 residues. V dropped 0 bases and J dropped 8 bases, with 13 bases sitting between them. Germline CDR1 is GTSNPN and CDR2 is SVGIG (reference sequence). The CDR3 DNA reads TGTGCCTGGAGTGTGATGTGGGGGCAGGGCTACACCTTC. It encodes CAWSVMWGQGYTF. Filled out from reference TRBV30 and TRBJ1-2, the complete variable domain reads SQTIHQWPATLVQPVGSPLSLECTVEGTSNPNLYWYRQAAGRGLQLLFYSVGIGQISSEVPQNLSASRPQDRQFILSSKKLLLSDSGFYLCAWSVMWGQGYTFGSGTRLTVV.

CDR3 coding DNA: TGTGCCAGCAGCCCCCGGCCCTTACTAGTTTATGGCTACACCTTC. This encodes CASSPRPLLVYGYTF. This sequence joins TRBV7-8 and TRBJ1-2; D gene ambiguous. Germline assignment: CDR1 SGHVS and CDR2 FQNEAQ. The CDR3 is 15 residues long. V was pared by 5 bases and J by 5 bases, with 18 bases between.

This clone was seen a handful of times. This chain joins TRBV6-5 and TRBJ2-7; D unresolved. This CDR3 spans 15 amino acids. Per the germline V gene, CDR1 is MNHEY and CDR2 is SVGAGI. Trimming took off 4 bases at V and 3 bases at J, with 16 bases between the two ends. The CDR3 protein is CASSSNPGQLYEQYF. CDR3 in DNA: TGTGCCAGCAGTTCTAATCCGGGTCAACTCTACGAGCAGTACTTC.

The chain couples TRBV2 to TRBJ2-7, with 7 bases fitting TRBD2. V lost 3 bases to trimming and J lost 2 bases; unmatched junction nucleotides: 4. CDR1 is SNHLY, CDR2 FYNNEI, per germline. This CDR3 is built from 14 residues. CDR3 loop: CASSDASGAYEQYF. The DNA of the CDR3 is TGTGCCAGCAGTGACGCTAGCGGAGCCTACGAGCAGTACTTC.

This chain uses TRBV6-5 with TRBJ1-2; D ambiguous. Trimming removed 0 bases at V and 8 bases at J, with 10 bases between. The CDR3 is made up of 13 amino acids. Germline V CDR1 and CDR2: MNHEY, SVGAGI. The CDR3 reads CASSYSIKLGYTF. CDR3 sequence (DNA): TGTGCCAGCAGTTACTCGATAAAGCTGGGCTACACCTTC.

The rearrangement links TRBV5-1 to TRBJ1-1, with 7 bases fitting TRBD1. The length of the CDR3 is 19 residues. J lost 0 bases, V lost 0 bases, and 14 bases had no gene match. Looked up from germline, CDR1 is SGHRS and CDR2 is YFSETQ. The CDR3 sequence is CASSLGYNRGHSLNTEAFF. CDR3 in DNA: TGCGCCAGCAGCTTGGGGTACAACAGGGGACATTCTCTGAACACTGAAGCTTTCTTT. Full variable domain (rest looked up from reference TRBV5-1 and TRBJ1-1): KAGVTQTPRYLIKTRGQQVTLSCSPISGHRSVSWYQQTPGQGLQFLFEYFSETQRNKGNFPGRFSGRQFSNSRSEMNVSTLELGDSALYLCASSLGYNRGHSLNTEAFFGQGTRLTVV.

J is TRBJ1-5 and V is TRBV19; D perhaps matches TRBD1 (6 bases). Trimming shortened V by 1 base and J by 8 bases, and 15 bases separated the two germline ends. The CDR3 length is 15 residues. The V gene's germline CDR1 is LNHDA and CDR2 SQIVND (reference sequence). The CDR3 protein is CASSIVLRGLKPQHF. Written as DNA, the CDR3 is TGTGCCAGTAGTATAGTCCTCAGGGGCCTGAAGCCCCAGCATTTT.

The chain is built from TRBV2 and TRBJ1-2; TRBD1 agrees at 9 bases. The V gene's germline CDR1 is SNHLY and CDR2 FYNNEI. This CDR3 is built from 12 residues. V shed 4 bases and J 7 bases; nucleotides not matched to a gene: 1. CDR3: CASSGQGGGYTF. In DNA, the CDR3 is TGTGCCAGCAGTGGACAGGGGGGTGGCTACACCTTC.

The CDR3 DNA reads TGTGCCAGCAGCGTAGAAGGGACAGCCTACGAGCAGTACTTC. This sequence encodes CASSVEGTAYEQYF. The chain is built from TRBV9 and TRBJ2-7; 7 bases are a match to TRBD1. Per the germline V gene, CDR1 is SGDLS and CDR2 is YYNGEE. This CDR3 is 14 amino acids long. V shed 0 bases and J 2 bases; nucleotides not matched to a gene: 2.

This clone was seen a few times. This chain connects TRBV27 to TRBJ2-1, with 8 positions matching TRBD1. V was pared by 3 bases and J by 2 bases, with 6 bases of the junction left unmatched. The CDR3 runs to 16 residues. Germline values: CDR1 MNHEY, CDR2 SMNVEV (reference sequence). In nucleotides, the CDR3 is TGTGCCAGCAGTTTTACGCAGGGGGCTACCTACAATGAGCAGTTCTTC. Protein product: CASSFTQGATYNEQFF.